This TCR beta chain was sequenced for a study of T cell repertoires in cytomegalovirus infection. Study at large: Public TCR beta signatures were indicative of both CMV infection and a matching HLA type.

Notes on the study in general: HLA-C-restricted CMV-specific TCR beta clonotypes prevailed in the ex vivo response. Public TCR beta family frequency separated CMV-and-HLA carriers, including in an independent cohort.

A few counts support this clonotype. What it recognizes is unknown. This CDR3 has 15 residues. Germline V lookup: CDR1 MNHEY, CDR2 SMNVEV (reference sequence). The V end was cut by 6 bases, the J end by 3 bases, with 15 bases between. TCRdb analysed the reads with MiXCR anew, one entry per CDR3 protein. The sample consists of some 150,000 distinct CDR3 sequences, around 20% of them appearing once. This TCR was recovered from a human donor in good health (CMV status not recorded). Some clones in this sample may be carry-over from other donors' samples. The chain joins TRBV27 to TRBJ1-5; D may be TRBD1 (6 bases). The sample comprised PBMCs. CDR3 residues: CASRNSGAYNQPQHF. CDR3 in DNA: TGTGCCAGCAGGAATTCAGGGGCCTACAATCAGCCCCAGCATTTT.